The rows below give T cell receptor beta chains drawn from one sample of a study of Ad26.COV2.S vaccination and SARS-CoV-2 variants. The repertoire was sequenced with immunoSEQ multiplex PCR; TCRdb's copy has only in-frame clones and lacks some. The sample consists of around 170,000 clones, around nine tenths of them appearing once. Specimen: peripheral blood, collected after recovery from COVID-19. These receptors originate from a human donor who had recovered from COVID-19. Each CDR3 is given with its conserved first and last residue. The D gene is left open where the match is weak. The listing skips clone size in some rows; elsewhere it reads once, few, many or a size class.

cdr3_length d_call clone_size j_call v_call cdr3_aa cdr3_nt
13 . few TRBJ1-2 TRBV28 CASTPGPDYGYTF TGTGCCAGCACCCCGGGACCAGACTATGGCTACACCTTC
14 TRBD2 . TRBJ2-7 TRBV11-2 CASSLAGDSYEQYF TGTGCCAGCAGCTTGGCGGGAGACTCCTACGAGCAGTACTTC
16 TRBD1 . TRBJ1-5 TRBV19 CASSIVGQGGNQPQHF TGTGCCAGTAGTATAGTGGGACAGGGGGGCAATCAGCCCCAGCATTTT
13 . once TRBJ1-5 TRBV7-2 CASSRGESQPQHF TGTGCCAGCAGCAGGGGAGAAAGTCAGCCCCAGCATTTT
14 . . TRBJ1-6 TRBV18 CASSPREDNSPLHF TGTGCCAGCTCACCAAGAGAAGATAATTCACCCCTCCACTTT
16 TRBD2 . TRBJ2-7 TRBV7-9 CASSSQLARYSYEQYF TGTGCCAGCAGCTCTCAACTAGCGCGGTACTCCTACGAGCAGTACTTC
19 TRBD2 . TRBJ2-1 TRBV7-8 CASSLGGRWSLAGGGEQFF TGTGCCAGCAGCTTAGGGGGGCGCTGGTCACTAGCGGGGGGCGGTGAGCAGTTCTTC
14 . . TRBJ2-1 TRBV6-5 CASSYSRADNEQFF TGTGCCAGCAGTTACTCGAGAGCGGACAATGAGCAGTTCTTC
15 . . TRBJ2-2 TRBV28 CASSLRGLNTGELFF TGTGCCAGCAGTTTGAGGGGTTTGAACACCGGGGAGCTGTTTTTT
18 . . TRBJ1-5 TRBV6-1 CASSERGERGTRNQPQHF TGTGCCAGCAGTGAAAGGGGGGAAAGAGGCACTCGAAATCAGCCCCAGCATTTT
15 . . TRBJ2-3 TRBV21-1 CASSNGRTGTDTQYF TGTGCCAGCAGCAATGGTAGGACGGGCACAGATACGCAGTATTTT
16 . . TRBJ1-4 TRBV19 CASSMGRAMANEKLFF TGTGCCAGTAGTATGGGCAGGGCAATGGCTAATGAAAAACTGTTTTTT
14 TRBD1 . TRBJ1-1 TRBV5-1 CASNGQGTVTEAFF TGCGCCAGCAATGGACAGGGGACTGTCACTGAAGCTTTCTTT
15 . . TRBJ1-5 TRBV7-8 CASSLAGGRNQPQHF TGTGCCAGCAGCTTAGCGGGGGGCCGCAATCAGCCCCAGCATTTT
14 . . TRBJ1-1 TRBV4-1 CASSQRQGVGEAFF TGCGCCAGCAGCCAGAGGCAGGGAGTCGGTGAAGCTTTCTTT
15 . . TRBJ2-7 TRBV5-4 CASSLGQGYSYEQYF TGTGCCAGCAGCTTGGGGCAGGGTTACTCCTACGAGCAGTACTTC
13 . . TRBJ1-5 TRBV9 CASSVGRDQPQHF TGTGCCAGCAGCGTCGGTCGAGATCAGCCCCAGCATTTT
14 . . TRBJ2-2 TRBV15 CATSRGISTGELFF TGTGCCACCAGCAGGGGTATAAGCACCGGGGAGCTGTTTTTT
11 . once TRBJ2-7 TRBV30 CAWSSSYEQYF TGTGCCTGGAGCAGCTCCTACGAGCAGTACTTC
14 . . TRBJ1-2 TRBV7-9 CASSLAEGRQGYTF TGTGCCAGCAGCTTAGCGGAGGGAAGGCAGGGCTACACCTTC
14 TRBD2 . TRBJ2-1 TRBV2 CARNSGGAYNEQFF TGTGCCAGGAACAGCGGGGGGGCCTACAATGAGCAGTTCTTC
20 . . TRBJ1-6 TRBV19 CASSIDQAARRNPYNSPLHF TGTGCCAGTAGTATAGATCAGGCAGCTAGACGGAATCCCTATAATTCACCCCTCCACTTT
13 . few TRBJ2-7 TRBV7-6 CASSLRLSYEQYF TGTGCCAGCAGCTTAAGGCTATCCTACGAGCAGTACTTC
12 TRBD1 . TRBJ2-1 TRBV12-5 CASATGALEQFF TGTGCTAGTGCGACAGGGGCACTTGAGCAGTTCTTC
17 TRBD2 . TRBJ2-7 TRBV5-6 CASSLVATSGGVHEQYF TGTGCCAGCAGCTTGGTGGCGACTAGCGGTGGGGTCCACGAGCAGTACTTC
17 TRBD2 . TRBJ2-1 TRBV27 CASSFTFSVAGGPEQFF TGTGCCAGCAGTTTTACGTTCTCTGTAGCGGGAGGGCCTGAGCAGTTCTTC
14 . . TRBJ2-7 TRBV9 CASSVGGVAYEQYF TGTGCCAGCAGCGTAGGCGGGGTAGCCTACGAGCAGTACTTC
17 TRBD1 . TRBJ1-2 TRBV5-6 CASSPKGTGLSNYGYTF TGTGCCAGCAGCCCTAAGGGGACAGGGCTCTCTAACTATGGCTACACCTTC
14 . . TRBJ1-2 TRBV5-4 CASSPGGANYGYTF TGTGCCAGCAGCCCCGGGGGAGCTAACTATGGCTACACCTTC
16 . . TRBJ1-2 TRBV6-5 CASSLNPEGHPGGYTF TGTGCCAGCAGTTTAAACCCTGAGGGTCACCCTGGGGGCTACACCTTC
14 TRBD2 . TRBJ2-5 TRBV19 CASSPRDYIETQYF TGTGCCAGTAGTCCCCGGGACTACATAGAGACCCAGTACTTC
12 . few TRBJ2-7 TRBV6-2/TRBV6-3 CASSYGLGEQYF TGTGCCAGCAGTTACGGACTTGGCGAGCAGTACTTC
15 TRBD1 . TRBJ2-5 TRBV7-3 CASSLRGQLQETQYF TGTGCCAGCAGCTTGAGGGGACAGCTCCAAGAGACCCAGTACTTC
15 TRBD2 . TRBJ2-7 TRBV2 CASSGEGGPVYEQYF TGTGCCAGCAGTGGGGAGGGAGGGCCGGTCTACGAGCAGTACTTC
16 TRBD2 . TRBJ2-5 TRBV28 CASSLGAGAPQETQYF TGTGCCAGCAGTTTGGGAGCGGGAGCACCTCAAGAGACCCAGTACTTC
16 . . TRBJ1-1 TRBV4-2 CASSPQGTYVNTEAFF TGTGCCAGCAGCCCACAGGGCACCTATGTGAACACTGAAGCTTTCTTT
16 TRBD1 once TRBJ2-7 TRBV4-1 CASSLSGTGDSYEQYF TGCGCCAGCAGCCTTTCAGGGACAGGCGATTCCTACGAGCAGTACTTC
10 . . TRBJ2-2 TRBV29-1 CSVEAGELFF TGCAGCGTTGAAGCCGGGGAGCTGTTTTTT
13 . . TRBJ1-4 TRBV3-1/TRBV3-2 CASSQAKLMALFF TGTGCCAGCAGCCAAGCTAAGTTAATGGCACTGTTTTTT
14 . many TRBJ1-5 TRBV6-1 CASSEGGQLQPQHF TGTGCCAGCAGTGAAGGAGGACAGCTACAGCCCCAGCATTTT
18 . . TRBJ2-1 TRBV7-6 CASSLLQPEPPSYNEQFF TGTGCCAGCAGCTTACTACAACCCGAACCCCCTTCCTACAATGAGCAGTTCTTC
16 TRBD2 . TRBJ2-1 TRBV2 CASSDGLAGVSNEQFF TGTGCCAGCAGTGACGGACTAGCGGGAGTAAGCAATGAGCAGTTCTTC
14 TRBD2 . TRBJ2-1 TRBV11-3 CASSLGTRGDEQFF TGTGCCAGCAGCTTAGGGACTAGAGGGGATGAGCAGTTCTTC
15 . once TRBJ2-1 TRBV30 CAWSVDVWGGAEQFF TGTGCCTGGAGTGTAGATGTTTGGGGGGGCGCTGAGCAGTTCTTC
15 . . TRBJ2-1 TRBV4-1 CASSQAYPTDNEQFF TGCGCCAGCAGCCAAGCCTACCCGACTGACAATGAGCAGTTCTTC
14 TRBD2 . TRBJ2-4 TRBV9 CASSPAGGWDIQYF TGTGCCAGCAGCCCAGCGGGAGGGTGGGACATTCAGTACTTC
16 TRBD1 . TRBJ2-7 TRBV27 CASSLVVGTGFHEQYF TGTGCCAGCAGCTTAGTTGTCGGGACAGGGTTCCACGAGCAGTACTTC
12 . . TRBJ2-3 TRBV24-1 CATGGGTDTQYF TGTGCCACCGGTGGGGGCACAGATACGCAGTATTTT